The rows below give T cell receptor beta chains drawn from one sample of a study of T cell responses to AZD1222 COVID-19 vaccine. The assay was immunoSEQ multiplex PCR, and TCRdb's table has in-frame clones only and misses some. The sample includes about 220,000 clones, approximately 94% seen only once; the top ten take around 1%. The sample consisted of peripheral blood, taken on day 0 of MenACWY control vaccination. The receptors here all came from an adult in good health. Both conserved end residues are part of each CDR3. The order of the fields is J gene, D gene, V gene, clone size, CDR3 DNA, CDR3 protein. The D gene is left open where the match is weak. Only some rows state a clone size, as once, few, many or a class for expanded clones.

>TRBJ1-2|TRBD1|TRBV27|NA
TGTGCCAGCAGTCGAAACAGGGGGGGGTATGGCTACACCTTC
CASSRNRGGYGYTF
>TRBJ1-2|TRBD1|TRBV13|NA
TGTGCCAGCACCGGGACAGGGAATGGCTACACCTTC
CASTGTGNGYTF
>TRBJ2-4|NA|TRBV2|NA
TGTGCCAGCGGGGGCAGAGACATTCAGTACTTC
CASGGRDIQYF
>TRBJ1-5|NA|TRBV28|NA
TGTGCCAGCAGTTTACCTCAGGTTACCGTGCCGCATTTT
CASSLPQVTVPHF
>TRBJ2-1|NA|TRBV4-1|NA
TGCGCCAGCAGCCAAGTAGATTTAGGGCTAGCGTATGGTGAGCAGTTCTTC
CASSQVDLGLAYGEQFF
>TRBJ1-2|NA|TRBV14|NA
TGTGCCAGCAGCCAGAGGGCAGGCCCCTTGGGGAATGGCTACACCTTC
CASSQRAGPLGNGYTF
>TRBJ2-5|TRBD1|TRBV25-1|NA
TGTGCCAGCAGTGAAGGACAGGGGCAAGAGACCCAGTACTTC
CASSEGQGQETQYF
>TRBJ1-1|TRBD1|TRBV30|NA
TGTGCCTGGAGCCTTGACAGGGGGCTGGGGGGTGAAGCTTTCTTT
CAWSLDRGLGGEAFF
>TRBJ1-1|NA|TRBV20-1|NA
TGCAGTGCTAGATCCCAGAGGGCTTTCTTT
CSARSQRAFF
>TRBJ2-3|TRBD1|TRBV3-1/TRBV3-2|NA
TGTGCCAGCAGCCAAGAAGCGACAGGGAAACTAGATACGCAGTATTTT
CASSQEATGKLDTQYF
>TRBJ1-1|NA|TRBV27|once
TGTGCCAGCAGTTTAGCCAGGGGTACTGAAGCTTTCTTT
CASSLARGTEAFF
>TRBJ2-4|TRBD1|TRBV28|NA
TGTGCCAGCAGGTCGCCAGGGGGTGTTCAGTACTTC
CASRSPGGVQYF
>TRBJ1-2|TRBD1|TRBV19|NA
TGTGCCAGTAGTGTTGGACAGGGCGATGGCTACACCTTC
CASSVGQGDGYTF
>TRBJ2-5|TRBD1|TRBV5-1|NA
TGCGCCAGTCGCAAGGGACAGGGTATGGAGACCCAGTACTTC
CASRKGQGMETQYF
>TRBJ2-2|TRBD2|TRBV7-3|NA
TGTGCCAGTGCGGAACTAGCGGGGAACACCGGGGAGCTGTTTTTT
CASAELAGNTGELFF
>TRBJ2-5|TRBD1|TRBV5-1|NA
TGCGCCAGCAGCTTGGGACAGGGGGCAGGAGAGACCCAGTACTTC
CASSLGQGAGETQYF
>TRBJ1-4|NA|TRBV3-1/TRBV3-2|NA
TGTGCCAGCAGCCCGGGGCCAAATGAAAAACTGTTTTTT
CASSPGPNEKLFF
>TRBJ1-2|NA|TRBV10-3|once
TGTGCCATCAGCGCTGGGTTGAACTATGGCTACACCTTC
CAISAGLNYGYTF
>TRBJ2-6|TRBD1|TRBV9|NA
TGTGCCAGCAGCGGGACAGGGGCAGTTGGGGCCAACGTCCTGACTTTC
CASSGTGAVGANVLTF
>TRBJ1-3|NA|TRBV12-3/TRBV12-4|NA
TGTGCCAGCAACAATGAAGGAAACACCATATATTTT
CASNNEGNTIYF
>TRBJ2-4|NA|TRBV7-2|NA
TGTGCCAGCAGCTCTCGGAAGCGGGCCCAGGGGGACATTCAGTACTTC
CASSSRKRAQGDIQYF
>TRBJ2-5|NA|TRBV9|once
TGTGCCAGCAGCCCTCGACCCAAGCCAGAGACCCAGTACTTC
CASSPRPKPETQYF
>TRBJ1-1|TRBD1|TRBV7-2|NA
TGTGCCAGCAGCCCAGGGGGCGCGCGGTACACTGAAGCTTTCTTT
CASSPGGARYTEAFF
>TRBJ2-1|NA|TRBV12-3/TRBV12-4|NA
TGTGCCAGCAGTCCAGTTAACAATGAGCAGTTCTTC
CASSPVNNEQFF
>TRBJ2-1|TRBD2|TRBV6-5|NA
TGTGCCAGCAGTTACCGACTAGCGGGGTACAATGAGCAGTTCTTC
CASSYRLAGYNEQFF
>TRBJ1-4|TRBD1|TRBV9|NA
TGTGCCAGCAGCGTAGGAGGGGGGACAGCTAATGAAAAACTGTTTTTT
CASSVGGGTANEKLFF
>TRBJ1-6|NA|TRBV19|NA
TGTGCCAGTAGTATACGAAACCTAGATAATTCACCCCTCCACTTT
CASSIRNLDNSPLHF
>TRBJ1-6|NA|TRBV7-2|NA
TGTGCCAGCTCGAGGGAGCGTAATTCACCCCTCCACTTT
CASSRERNSPLHF
>TRBJ1-1|NA|TRBV12-3/TRBV12-4|NA
TGTGCCAGCAGGCACCGCTCTCCTGAAGCTTTCTTT
CASRHRSPEAFF
>TRBJ1-1|TRBD1|TRBV6-5|NA
TGTGCCAGCAGTCGACAGGGGTCGAGCACTGAAGCTTTCTTT
CASSRQGSSTEAFF
>TRBJ1-6|NA|TRBV28|once
TGTGCCAGCATAGCCAGTAAAGGGGTCTGGACACCCCTCCACTTT
CASIASKGVWTPLHF
>TRBJ1-1|NA|TRBV6-5|NA
TGTGCCAGCCGGGGACGGGAGAACACTGAAGCTTTCTTT
CASRGRENTEAFF
>TRBJ2-5|TRBD2|TRBV9|NA
TGTGCCAGCAGCGCGCTTGCGATAGCGGGGGGGTTTGAGACCCAGTACTTC
CASSALAIAGGFETQYF
>TRBJ1-1|NA|TRBV4-1|NA
TGCGCCAGCAGCCACCACACAGGATCCACTGAAGCTTTCTTT
CASSHHTGSTEAFF
>TRBJ1-1|NA|TRBV14|NA
TGTGCCAGCAGCCAAGAAGAGCTACGTTTGAGAATCAGACCAGCTTTCTTT
CASSQEELRLRIRPAFF
>TRBJ1-5|NA|TRBV27|NA
TGTGCCAGCAGCCTTGAGGGGTTGGGTGGTCAGCCCCAGCATTTT
CASSLEGLGGQPQHF
>TRBJ1-5|NA|TRBV7-8|NA
TGTGCCAGCAGCTTCCCGACAGAGCCCCAGCATTTT
CASSFPTEPQHF
>TRBJ2-1|NA|TRBV6-2/TRBV6-3|NA
TGTGCCAGCAGTTACTCAGGGTACAATGAGCAGTTCTTC
CASSYSGYNEQFF
>TRBJ2-7|NA|TRBV25-1|NA
TGTGCCAGCAGTCGGGAGGACAGAAACTCCTACGAGCAGTACTTC
CASSREDRNSYEQYF
>TRBJ2-7|TRBD2|TRBV24-1|NA
TGTGCCACCAGTGATTCTAGCGGGGGCTACGAGCAGTACTTC
CATSDSSGGYEQYF
>TRBJ1-1|NA|TRBV7-2|NA
TGTGCCAGCAGTCGACTGTCAGGACACAACACTGAAGCTTTCTTT
CASSRLSGHNTEAFF
>TRBJ2-3|NA|TRBV30|NA
TGTGCCTGGAGTCCTTTTTCCCGAGCCACGCAGTATTTT
CAWSPFSRATQYF
>TRBJ1-1|NA|TRBV7-9|NA
TGTGCCAGCAGCCCCCCCCGGGGAGGCAGCACTGAAGCTTTCTTT
CASSPPRGGSTEAFF
>TRBJ1-4|NA|TRBV14|NA
TGTGCCAGCAGCCAAGAAGGCGGAAGGAGCTTTGGGGAAAAACTGTTTTTT
CASSQEGGRSFGEKLFF
>TRBJ1-4|NA|TRBV27|NA
TGTGCCAGCAAATACCTGGCTAATGAAAAACTGTTTTTT
CASKYLANEKLFF
>TRBJ2-7|NA|TRBV5-1|NA
TGCGCCAGCAGCACCGGGACGCCTACTGAAAAGGACTTC
CASSTGTPTEKDF
>TRBJ1-1|NA|TRBV3-1/TRBV3-2|NA
TGTGCCAGCAGCTTTCAGGGGAACACTGAAGCTTTCTTT
CASSFQGNTEAFF
>TRBJ2-1|TRBD2|TRBV4-2|NA
TGTGCCAGCAGCCAAGCCCTCCTACCCGGGACAGGGACTAGCGGGACTCCCAGGGGTGAGCAGTTCTTC
CASSQALLPGTGTSGTPRGEQFF
>TRBJ1-1|NA|TRBV7-3|NA
TGTGCCAGCAGACTCGCCCCGGGGAACACTGAAGCTTTCTTT
CASRLAPGNTEAFF
>TRBJ2-7|TRBD2|TRBV28|NA
TGTGCCAGCAGTTCTATGCCGGGACTAGCGGGGGGCCGCACCTACGAGCAGTACTTC
CASSSMPGLAGGRTYEQYF